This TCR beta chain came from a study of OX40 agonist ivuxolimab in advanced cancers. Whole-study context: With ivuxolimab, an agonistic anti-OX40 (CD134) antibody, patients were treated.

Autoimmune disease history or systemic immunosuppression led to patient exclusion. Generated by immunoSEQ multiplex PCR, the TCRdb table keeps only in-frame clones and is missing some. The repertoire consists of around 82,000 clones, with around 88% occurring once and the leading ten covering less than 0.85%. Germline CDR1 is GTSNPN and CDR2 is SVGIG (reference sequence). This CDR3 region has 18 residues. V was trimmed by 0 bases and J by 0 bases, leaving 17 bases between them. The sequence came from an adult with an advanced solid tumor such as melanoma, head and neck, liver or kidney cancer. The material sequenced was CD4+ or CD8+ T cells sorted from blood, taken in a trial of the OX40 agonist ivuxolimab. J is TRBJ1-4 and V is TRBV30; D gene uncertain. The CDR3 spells CAWSVLPGLHATNEKLFF. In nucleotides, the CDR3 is TGTGCCTGGAGTGTACTTCCCGGGCTACATGCAACTAATGAAAAACTGTTTTTT. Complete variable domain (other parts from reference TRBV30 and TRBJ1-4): SQTIHQWPATLVQPVGSPLSLECTVEGTSNPNLYWYRQAAGRGLQLLFYSVGIGQISSEVPQNLSASRPQDRQFILSSKKLLLSDSGFYLCAWSVLPGLHATNEKLFFGSGTQLSVL.